These 21 T cell receptor beta chains share one sample of origin, sequenced in a study of beta chain features in type 1 diabetes. The sequenced template was cDNA made from the entire isolated RNA. Sequencing used immunoSEQ multiplex PCR; TCRdb keeps in-frame clones, though not all of them. The data contain tens of thousands of clones, 30% to 40% of them singletons. Source material: stem cell memory CD4+ T cells from blood. These receptors all come from a woman aged 18-29 years in good health.

This clone was found a few times. The chain uses TRBV30 and TRBJ2-7, with TRBD2 matching over 11 bases. Germline assignment: CDR1 GTSNPN and CDR2 SVGIG (reference sequence). The V gene end was trimmed by 5 bases and the J gene end by 3 bases; junction bases not matched to a gene: 6. The CDR3 length is 14 residues. The CDR3 DNA reads as TGTGCCTGGGGCTCTAGCGGGGGGCTCTACGAGCAGTACTTC. Translating it yields CAWGSSGGLYEQYF.

V usage is TRBV6-5 and J usage is TRBJ2-2, with D perhaps TRBD2 (6 bases). Germline V gene sequence: CDR1 MNHEY, CDR2 SVGAGI. The V end was cut by 8 bases, the J end by 5 bases, with 18 bases between. CDR3 size: 15 residues. This CDR3 reads CASQFNTGGTGELFF. The CDR3 bases are TGTGCCAGCCAATTCAATACCGGGGGAACCGGGGAGCTGTTTTTT.

A few counts support this clone. The chain's CDR3 is CASSSGQGGRNEQFF. CDR3 in DNA: TGCGCCAGCAGCAGCGGACAGGGAGGACGCAATGAGCAGTTCTTC. The chain uses TRBV5-1 and TRBJ2-1; 8 nucleotides line up with TRBD1. CDR3 length: 15 amino acids. Germline V gene data show CDR1 as SGHRS and CDR2 as YFSETQ. With 4 bases clipped from V and 6 bases from J, the junction kept 9 bases outside the gene matches.

The V call is TRBV5-5, the J call TRBJ1-2; a possible D gene is TRBD1 (5 bases). CDR1 and CDR2 (germline): SGHKS, YYEKEE (reference sequence). Trimming removed 5 bases from V and 3 bases from J, with 20 bases in between. CDR3 length: 16 amino acids. CDR3 in DNA: TGTGCCAGCAGTTTCCGTCTAAGGGGTACGGACTATGGCTACACCTTC. This encodes CASSFRLRGTDYGYTF.

The V gene is TRBV25-1, the J gene TRBJ1-1, with 9 bases aligning to TRBD1. The CDR3 length is 13 residues. The ends lost 5 bases at V and 8 bases at J; junction bases unmatched: 6. CDR1 is MGHDK, CDR2 SYGVNS, per germline. The DNA of the CDR3 is TGTGCCAGCAGTCAGGAAGGACAGGGGGAAGCTTTCTTT. Its protein is CASSQEGQGEAFF.

The rearrangement links TRBV7-9 to TRBJ1-4; 7 bases are shared with TRBD1. The CDR3 is 15 amino acids. The trim removed 2 bases at V and 8 bases at J, leaving 8 bases unmatched. Germline V gene data show CDR1 as SEHNR and CDR2 as FQNEAQ (reference sequence). The CDR3 nucleotides read TGTGCCAGCAGCTTACCACAGGGGCAAGGAGAAAAACTGTTTTTT. The encoded protein is CASSLPQGQGEKLFF.

Only a few counts were recorded for this clone. The chain uses TRBV9 and TRBJ2-3; no reliable D call. The CDR3 is made up of 14 amino acids. Per germline, CDR1 SGDLS and CDR2 YYNGEE. Trimming took off 0 bases at V and 1 base at J, with 6 bases between the two ends. CDR3 bases: TGTGCCAGCAGCGTAGGACACCGCACAGATACGCAGTATTTT. Translation gives CASSVGHRTDTQYF.

V and J are TRBV4-3 and TRBJ2-7, with TRBD1 identical over 9 bases. Germline loops: CDR1 LGHNA, CDR2 YSLEER. The V gene end was trimmed by 3 bases and the J gene end by 1 base; junction bases not matched to a gene: 4. CDR3 length: 15 amino acids. The CDR3 DNA sequence: TGCGCCAGCAGCCACTCCGGGACAGGGTCCTACGAGCAGTACTTC. Its translation: CASSHSGTGSYEQYF.

The genes are TRBV12-5 and TRBJ2-7; tentatively, D is TRBD2 (6 bases). Germline assignment: CDR1 LGHNT and CDR2 FRNRAP. Between the trimmed V and J ends, which lost 0 bases and 2 bases, there was a span of 20 bases. The CDR3 is made up of 18 amino acids. The CDR3 sequence: CASGLVLGRGAAAYEQYF. The CDR3 coding sequence is TGTGCTAGTGGTTTGGTACTGGGGCGCGGGGCCGCAGCCTACGAGCAGTACTTC.

The genes are TRBV30 and TRBJ1-5; D not certain. Germline V gene lookup returns CDR1 GTSNPN and CDR2 SVGIG (reference sequence). V lost 2 bases and J lost 5, with 10 bases in between. The CDR3 spans 13 residues. The CDR3 protein is CAWSMRIDQPQHF. CDR3 bases: TGTGCCTGGAGTATGAGGATCGATCAGCCCCAGCATTTT.

This clone was detected a few times. The gene calls are TRBV29-1 and TRBJ1-2; 9 bases fit TRBD1. The CDR3 is made up of 14 amino acids. The V gene's germline CDR1 is SQVTM and CDR2 ANQGSEA. V was clipped by 7 bases and J by 4 bases; unmatched bases: 10. This CDR3 reads CSAGQQGAGYGYTF. For the CDR3, the DNA is TGCAGCGCGGGACAACAGGGGGCAGGCTATGGCTACACCTTC.

The V call is TRBV7-2, the J call TRBJ1-2, with 7 bases aligning to TRBD1. The length of the CDR3 is 17 residues. V gave up 1 base and J gave up 7 bases; unmatched junction bases: 15. Germline CDR1 reads SGHTA; CDR2 reads FQGNSA. This CDR3 is CASSLDTGGVGQRGYTF. CDR3 DNA sequence: TGTGCCAGCAGCTTAGATACGGGGGGGGTGGGACAGCGTGGCTACACCTTC.

Only a few counts were recorded for this clone. The CDR3 DNA follows: TGTGCCAGTAGTGACGGGACAGGGGGCTATGGCTACACCTTC. Translated: CASSDGTGGYGYTF. The genes are TRBV19 and TRBJ1-2, with 11 nucleotides matching TRBD1. The CDR3 is 14 residues long. Germline CDR1 LNHDA, CDR2 SQIVND (reference sequence). With 5 bases clipped from V and 4 bases from J, the junction kept 3 bases outside the gene matches.

The chain couples TRBV5-1 to TRBJ2-2, with a weak D call TRBD2 (5 bases). Germline assignment: CDR1 SGHRS and CDR2 YFSETQ. V gave up 4 bases and J gave up 2 bases, with 12 bases separating them. CDR3 size: 15 residues. In nucleotides, the CDR3 is TGCGCCAGCAGCCCGGGGAGTGTTAACACCGGGGAGCTGTTTTTT. It encodes CASSPGSVNTGELFF.

This clone was seen only a few times. The chain has TRBV25-1 and TRBJ2-1, with a weak D call TRBD2 (5 bases). The length of the CDR3 is 17 residues. Germline V gene data show CDR1 as MGHDK and CDR2 as SYGVNS. V shed 7 bases and J shed 0 bases, with 19 bases lying between them. The CDR3 spells CASTGESGSYSYNEQFF. DNA for the CDR3: TGTGCCAGCACCGGGGAAAGCGGTTCCTACTCCTACAATGAGCAGTTCTTC.

This chain connects TRBV19 to TRBJ2-1; TRBD1 aligns across 9 bases. Germline V gene lookup returns CDR1 LNHDA and CDR2 SQIVND (reference sequence). The V gene end was trimmed by 3 bases and the J gene end by 6 bases; junction bases not matched to a gene: 6. The CDR3 totals 15 residues. For the CDR3, the DNA is TGTGCCAGTAGTATCATCGGGACAGGGAGCAATGAGCAGTTCTTC. This codes for CASSIIGTGSNEQFF.

The rearrangement links TRBV19 to TRBJ2-1; 11 bases fit TRBD1. J gave up 8 bases and V 6 bases, and 18 bases lay outside the gene matches. Germline CDR1 is LNHDA and CDR2 is SQIVND (reference sequence). The CDR3 contains 18 residues. The CDR3 coding sequence is TGTGCCAGTAGCCTCATTACCGGACGGACAGGGGGCATCGATGAGCAGTTCTTC. This translates into CASSLITGRTGGIDEQFF.

Only one count was recorded for this clone. The chain links TRBV11-3 to TRBJ2-3; 8 bases fit TRBD1. The CDR3 is 14 amino acids. The germline gives CDR1 SGHNT, CDR2 YENEEA. V shed 5 bases and J 1 base; nucleotides not matched to a gene: 2. The DNA of the CDR3 is TGTGCCAGCAGCGCGGACAGGGGCACAGATACGCAGTATTTT. The encoded protein is CASSADRGTDTQYF.

A few counts support this clone. The genes are TRBV7-6 and TRBJ2-2; D ambiguous. Germline V gives CDR1 SGHVS, CDR2 FNYEAQ. V was cut by 2 bases and J by 0 bases, with 4 bases left in between. There are 14 residues in the CDR3. The CDR3 loop reads CASSLQANTGELFF. The CDR3, as DNA: TGTGCCAGCAGCTTACAGGCGAACACCGGGGAGCTGTTTTTT.

The chain combines TRBV28 with TRBJ2-3; D possibly corresponds to TRBD1 (6 bases). Between the trimmed V and J ends, which lost 7 bases and 6 bases, there was a span of 17 bases. In germline, CDR1 is MDHEN, CDR2 SYDVKM. CDR3 length: 14 amino acids. CDR3 in amino acids: CASTLPLQGDTQYF. The DNA for the CDR3 is TGTGCCAGCACGCTACCCCTTCAGGGGGATACGCAGTATTTT.

This rearrangement joins TRBV2 to TRBJ1-5; D is undetermined. In germline, CDR1 is SNHLY, CDR2 FYNNEI. This CDR3 spans 14 amino acids. Trimming took 4 bases from V and 5 from J, leaving 12 bases between them. CDR3 in DNA: TGTGCCAGCAGTGCTCAGAGGGCGCATCAGCCCCAGCATTTT. Translated, it gives CASSAQRAHQPQHF.